Listed below are T cell receptor beta chains from one sample, sequenced in a study of T cells in localized non-small cell lung cancer. The data were produced by immunoSEQ multiplex PCR, yet TCRdb's version contains in-frame clones alone and is incomplete. The profile covers some 50,000 clones, with 81% appearing a single time and approximately 17% taken by the ten largest. Sample: peripheral blood mononuclear cells, taken before any cancer treatment. These receptors all come from a man aged 40 to 69 with stage III lung adenocarcinoma. Both conserved end residues are part of each CDR3. A D gene is named only where the DNA matches it firmly. Expanded clones get a size class; other rows say once, few or many, or leave the size out.

J | V | size | D | CDR3 | DNA
TRBJ2-3 | TRBV5-6 | - | TRBD1 | CASNPFEARGQTDTQYF | TGTGCCAGCAACCCCTTCGAGGCCAGGGGGCAAACAGATACGCAGTATTTT
TRBJ2-2 | TRBV27 | - | - | CASSLSAPGELFF | TGTGCCAGCAGTTTATCAGCGCCCGGGGAGCTGTTTTTT
TRBJ1-2 | TRBV19 | once | TRBD1 | CASSTGLGTGGAQYGYTF | TGTGCCAGTAGTACTGGGCTCGGGACAGGGGGCGCTCAGTATGGCTACACCTTC
TRBJ2-1 | TRBV5-1 | - | - | CASSSAVGLRSYNEQFF | TGCGCCAGCAGCTCGGCCGTGGGGCTTAGGTCCTACAATGAGCAGTTCTTC
TRBJ2-3 | TRBV7-8 | - | - | CASSLVLGTDTQYF | TGTGCCAGCAGCTTAGTGCTAGGGACAGATACGCAGTATTTT
TRBJ1-4 | TRBV6-6 | few | TRBD1 | CASSPTGTGGLEKLFF | TGTGCCAGCAGTCCAACCGGGACAGGGGGCCTCGAAAAACTGTTTTTT
TRBJ2-5 | TRBV19 | - | - | CASKTASSVTQYF | TGTGCCAGTAAGACAGCGTCCTCTGTGACCCAGTACTTC
TRBJ2-3 | TRBV6-1 | few | TRBD2 | CASRTSGGADTQYF | TGTGCCAGCCGGACTAGCGGGGGGGCTGATACGCAGTATTTT
TRBJ1-2 | TRBV9 | - | TRBD1 | CASGDRAEGYTF | TGTGCCAGCGGAGACAGGGCGGAGGGCTACACCTTC
TRBJ2-7 | TRBV18 | - | - | CASSPSPDYEQYF | TGTGCCAGCTCACCATCCCCAGACTACGAGCAGTACTTC
TRBJ2-7 | TRBV2 | - | TRBD1 | CASKSGTGAYEQYF | TGTGCCAGCAAATCTGGGACAGGGGCCTACGAGCAGTACTTC
TRBJ2-1 | TRBV9 | - | TRBD1 | CASRGQGVDNEQFF | TGTGCCAGCAGGGGACAGGGGGTAGACAATGAGCAGTTCTTC
TRBJ2-6 | TRBV4-1 | - | - | CASSPRATGANVLTF | TGCGCCAGCAGCCCTCGTGCGACTGGGGCCAACGTCCTGACTTTC
TRBJ2-4 | TRBV6-1 | - | - | CASRGELAKNIQYF | TGTGCCAGCAGGGGGGAGCTAGCCAAAAACATTCAGTACTTC
TRBJ1-6 | TRBV18 | - | - | CASSQGRNNSPLHF | TGTGCCAGCTCACAAGGCCGAAATAATTCACCCCTCCACTTT
TRBJ2-5 | TRBV5-1 | - | - | CASSGSPTGWETQYF | TGCGCCAGCAGCGGGAGCCCGACGGGCTGGGAGACCCAGTACTTC
TRBJ2-2 | TRBV7-6 | - | - | CASSRNTGELFF | TGTGCCAGCAGCCGGAACACCGGGGAGCTGTTTTTT
TRBJ2-1 | TRBV11-2 | - | - | CASSLVGNEQFF | TGTGCCAGCAGCTTAGTGGGGAACGAGCAGTTCTTC
TRBJ2-5 | TRBV7-2 | - | - | CASSLVAGTQETQYF | TGTGCCAGCAGCTTAGTGGCAGGCACCCAAGAGACCCAGTACTTC
TRBJ2-1 | TRBV18 | - | TRBD2 | CASSPIGLAGGDFINEQFF | TGTGCCAGCTCACCAATCGGACTAGCGGGGGGAGACTTTATAAATGAGCAGTTCTTC
TRBJ2-7 | TRBV6-5 | - | - | CASSYSPQGGYEQYF | TGTGCCAGCAGTTACTCGCCACAGGGCGGCTACGAGCAGTACTTC
TRBJ2-3 | TRBV30 | - | TRBD2 | CARTAGGEEDTQYF | TGTGCCCGTACAGCGGGGGGGGAAGAAGATACGCAGTATTTT
TRBJ2-2 | TRBV25-1 | - | - | CASRNTGELFF | TGTGCCAGCAGGAACACCGGGGAGCTGTTTTTT
TRBJ2-1 | TRBV7-7 | - | - | CASSLREQTYNEQFF | TGTGCCAGCAGCTTAAGGGAACAAACCTACAATGAGCAGTTCTTC
TRBJ1-2 | TRBV6-5 | - | - | CASLGGTRFTF | TGTGCCAGCTTAGGAGGAACAAGATTCACCTTC
TRBJ2-2 | TRBV2 | few | - | CATTLRGWNWNANTGELFF | TGTGCCACGACTTTGCGGGGCTGGAACTGGAACGCGAACACCGGGGAGCTGTTTTTT
TRBJ2-7 | TRBV19 | - | - | CASSIGGRNRYEQYF | TGTGCCAGTAGTATAGGCGGACGTAACCGGTACGAGCAGTACTTC
TRBJ1-6 | TRBV5-1 | - | - | CASSLAPGGSPLHF | TGCGCCAGCAGCTTGGCTCCGGGTGGGTCACCCCTCCACTTT
TRBJ2-5 | TRBV6-1 | - | TRBD1 | CALLGQGTETQYF | TGTGCTTTACTCGGACAGGGGACAGAGACCCAGTACTTC
TRBJ2-3 | TRBV4-2 | once | TRBD1 | CASSQVGRTGNLKDTDTQYF | TGTGCCAGCAGCCAAGTCGGCAGGACAGGGAACTTGAAGGACACAGATACGCAGTATTTT
TRBJ2-7 | TRBV21-1 | - | - | CASSKGQQAYEQYF | TGTGCCAGCAGCAAGGGACAGCAGGCCTACGAGCAGTACTTC
TRBJ2-7 | TRBV30 | - | TRBD1 | CAWNTGGYYEQYF | TGTGCCTGGAACACAGGGGGCTACTACGAGCAGTACTTC
TRBJ2-7 | TRBV7-2 | - | - | CASSNLFYEQYF | TGTGCCAGCAGTAACCTGTTCTACGAGCAGTACTTC
TRBJ2-5 | TRBV7-8 | - | - | CASSYQQGIQTQYF | TGTGCCAGCAGCTATCAACAGGGTATCCAGACCCAGTACTTC
TRBJ2-7 | TRBV5-6 | - | TRBD1 | CASSKFRDSYEQYF | TGTGCCAGCAGCAAATTCCGGGACAGCTACGAGCAGTACTTC
TRBJ2-6 | TRBV9 | - | - | CASSVGGSGANVLTF | TGTGCCAGCAGCGTTGGAGGCTCTGGGGCCAACGTCCTGACTTTC
TRBJ2-1 | TRBV9 | - | - | CASSVEGSLNEQFF | TGTGCCAGCAGCGTAGAGGGGAGCCTCAATGAGCAGTTCTTC
TRBJ1-1 | TRBV28 | - | - | CASSPAWDGSAAFF | TGTGCCAGCAGCCCCGCGTGGGACGGGTCGGCAGCTTTCTTT
TRBJ2-1 | TRBV6-1 | once | TRBD2 | CASSRDYDNEQFF | TGTGCCAGCTCCCGGGACTATGACAATGAGCAGTTCTTC
TRBJ2-1 | TRBV6-4 | - | TRBD2 | CASSALSGAYNEQFF | TGTGCCAGCAGTGCTTTAAGCGGGGCCTACAATGAGCAGTTCTTC
TRBJ2-7 | TRBV19 | - | - | CASSFQDTYEQYF | TGTGCCAGTAGTTTCCAGGACACCTACGAGCAGTACTTC
TRBJ2-3 | TRBV11-2 | - | TRBD2 | CASSTRDYTDTQYF | TGTGCCAGCAGCACCCGGGACTACACAGATACGCAGTATTTT
TRBJ2-7 | TRBV5-4 | - | TRBD1 | CASSSGQGPYEQYF | TGTGCCAGCAGCTCGGGACAGGGGCCCTACGAGCAGTACTTC
TRBJ2-1 | TRBV2 | - | TRBD1 | CASRGGQGAQGEQFF | TGTGCCAGCAGGGGGGGACAGGGGGCGCAAGGTGAGCAGTTCTTC
TRBJ2-5 | TRBV6-5 | once | - | CASTLRGGKTQYF | TGTGCCAGCACCCTCAGGGGAGGGAAGACCCAGTACTTC
TRBJ2-7 | TRBV29-1 | - | - | CSVGQGGSYEQYF | TGCAGCGTTGGACAAGGGGGCTCCTACGAGCAGTACTTC